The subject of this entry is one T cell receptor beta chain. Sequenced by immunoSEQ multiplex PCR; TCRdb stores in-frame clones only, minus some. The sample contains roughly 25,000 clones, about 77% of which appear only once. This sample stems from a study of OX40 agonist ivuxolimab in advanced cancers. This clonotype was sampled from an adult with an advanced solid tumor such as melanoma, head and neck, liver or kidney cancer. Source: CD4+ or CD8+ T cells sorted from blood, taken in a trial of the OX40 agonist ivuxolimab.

Here the CDR3 reads CASTRDMNTEAFF. The CDR3 nucleotides read TGTGCCAGCACCCGGGACATGAACACTGAAGCTTTCTTT. This chain joins TRBV2 and TRBJ1-1; a weak D match, TRBD1 (6 bases). The CDR3 covers 13 residues. The V end lost 7 bases, the J end lost 0 bases, and 9 bases lay between the germline ends. Germline V gene data show CDR1 as SNHLY and CDR2 as FYNNEI.